This is a list of T cell receptor beta chains from one sample in a study of blood T cell repertoires in COVID-19. Assay used: immunoSEQ multiplex PCR; TCRdb lists only in-frame clones, some missing. The profile covers about 240,000 clones, with 65% to 85% appearing a single time and roughly 5.5% taken by the ten largest. Sequencing was done on a sample of peripheral blood. These receptor sequences come from a human donor in a cohort sampled during active COVID-19. CDR3s include the opening cysteine and the closing phenylalanine or tryptophan. D genes are given only for firm matches.

J	D	V	CDR3
TRBJ1-1	-	TRBV3-1/TRBV3-2	CASSQQTGVIGAFF
TRBJ2-5	TRBD2	TRBV2	CASRKSSGGETQYF
TRBJ2-5	-	TRBV5-1	CASSLALVSETQYF
TRBJ2-5	-	TRBV7-2	CASSSTSGTGETQYF
TRBJ2-7	TRBD2	TRBV10-3	CAISGGLAGGESEQYF
TRBJ2-1	-	TRBV6-4	CASSPAGVRLSNEQFF
TRBJ1-6	TRBD1	TRBV7-9	CASSSGQGMHNSPLHF
TRBJ2-7	-	TRBV7-2	CASSLLGATYEQYF
TRBJ1-1	-	TRBV5-1	CASSVGHPGTEAFF
TRBJ2-7	TRBD1	TRBV12-5	CASGLVLGQGVHEQYF
TRBJ2-3	-	TRBV30	CAWGEGADTQYF
TRBJ1-2	TRBD1	TRBV7-2	CASSSGQGAYGYTF
TRBJ2-2	TRBD1	TRBV3-1/TRBV3-2	CASSLRTGTVSTGELFF
TRBJ2-2	-	TRBV12-5	CASGSDTNTGELFF
TRBJ1-6	-	TRBV7-2	CASSSTRGLNSPLHF
TRBJ2-3	-	TRBV10-3	CAISEASTDTQYF
TRBJ2-7	-	TRBV5-4	CASSPDGGRSSYEQYF
TRBJ2-7	TRBD1	TRBV6-6	CASSLKGQGAYEQYF
TRBJ1-4	-	TRBV6-5	CASGGVANEKLFF
TRBJ2-5	TRBD2	TRBV11-2	CASSPKGLAGETQYF
TRBJ1-3	TRBD1	TRBV5-1	CASSLGQGGSGNTIYF
TRBJ2-7	-	TRBV11-1	CASQTAGTSAYEQYF
TRBJ2-3	TRBD2	TRBV5-1	CASSSTSGGPPDTQYF
TRBJ2-7	TRBD1	TRBV2	CASGTGARYEQYF
TRBJ1-1	-	TRBV28	CASSLTGGKAFF
TRBJ2-3	-	TRBV6-4	CASSLQGSGDTQYF
TRBJ2-5	TRBD1	TRBV5-1	CASRWTGTAQETQYF
TRBJ1-1	TRBD1	TRBV11-2	CASSLGEWDRRTEAFF
TRBJ2-1	TRBD2	TRBV10-1	CASSDSHGTNNEQFF
TRBJ2-5	TRBD1	TRBV30	CAWMPGQGYQETQYF
TRBJ1-5	TRBD1	TRBV7-9	CASSLEQGGIEPQHF
TRBJ1-5	-	TRBV18	CASSPGAGEQPQHF
TRBJ2-5	-	TRBV18	CASSPDSQETQYF
TRBJ1-3	-	TRBV9	CASSRSGSGNTIYF
TRBJ2-7	-	TRBV29-1	CSVLYRDGPYEQYF
TRBJ2-1	TRBD2	TRBV5-8	CASSSRLAGGRNEQFF
TRBJ2-2	-	TRBV6-4	CASNDRAGGELFF
TRBJ2-5	TRBD2	TRBV5-4	CASSFIAGGGQETQYF
TRBJ2-5	TRBD2	TRBV3-1/TRBV3-2	CASSQGLAGNQETQYF
TRBJ1-4	-	TRBV18	CASSPQSISNEKLFF
TRBJ2-5	TRBD2	TRBV5-1	CASRRFSGRGETQYF
TRBJ2-1	-	TRBV6-4	CASRPTLASNEQFF
TRBJ1-5	-	TRBV28	CASSLQGRQPQHF
TRBJ2-7	-	TRBV28	CASSLGRSYEQYF
TRBJ1-5	TRBD1	TRBV30	CAWSTGVGQPQHF
TRBJ2-4	-	TRBV6-6	CASSRPPGEGYIQYF
TRBJ2-1	TRBD2	TRBV19	CASSIVVGLGNEQFF
TRBJ1-2	-	TRBV30	CAWTFRQEASLSF
TRBJ1-6	-	TRBV7-2	CASSLGGRSSYNSPLHF
TRBJ2-7	-	TRBV11-3	CASSLGRTYEQYF
TRBJ2-1	-	TRBV6-5	CASSYPGLPGNEQFF
TRBJ2-7	TRBD2	TRBV3-1/TRBV3-2	CASSFSGGAYEQYF
TRBJ1-3	TRBD1	TRBV10-3	CAISESAGGSASGNTIYF
TRBJ2-1	TRBD1	TRBV24-1	CATSKTGGDEQFF